This T cell receptor (beta chain) was sequenced for a study of response to subunit inactivated influenza vaccine. Using its own MiXCR run on the RT-PCR reads, TCRdb lists one record per CDR3 protein. The sample consists of approximately 570,000 distinct CDR3 sequences, about 7.6% of them appearing once. This clonotype was seen many times. The V and J ends lost 3 bases and 6 bases, in that order; junction bases with no gene match: 9. This CDR3 is 15 amino acids long. Germline CDR1 reads LGHNA; CDR2 reads YNFKEQ. This receptor was taken from a man aged 50 to 69 who received an inactivated influenza vaccine. This sequence joins TRBV4-2 and TRBJ2-7; TRBD1 matches at 9 bases. The sequencing here drew on PBMCs from blood, taken 23 months after vaccination. The CDR3: CASSQQTGTGSEQYF. In nucleotides, the CDR3 is TGTGCCAGCAGCCAGCAAACCGGGACAGGGAGCGAGCAGTACTTC.